The rows below give T cell receptor beta chains drawn from one sample of a study of blood T cell repertoires in COVID-19. Profiled with immunoSEQ multiplex PCR; TCRdb holds only in-frame clones, not every one. The table records about 290,000 clones, about 82% of them present only once. The source material was peripheral blood. Every receptor here comes from a woman aged 50 to 60 with active or convalescent COVID-19. Both conserved end residues are part of each CDR3. The D gene is left open where the match is weak. Clone size, where shown, is once, few, many, or a class for clones that have expanded.

D: TRBD1; size: NA; J: TRBJ1-2; V: TRBV5-1; DNA: TGCGCCAGCAGCGGGACCAGGGGGCGAAACTATGGCTACACCTTC; CDR3: CASSGTRGRNYGYTF
D: NA; size: once; J: TRBJ1-5; V: TRBV4-1; DNA: TGCGCCAGCAGCGTCCGTGGGGAGGGGAGCAATCAGCCCCAGCATTTT; CDR3: CASSVRGEGSNQPQHF
D: TRBD1; size: NA; J: TRBJ1-6; V: TRBV30; DNA: TGTGCCGGCGGGACAGACTATAATTCACCCCTCCACTTT; CDR3: CAGGTDYNSPLHF
D: TRBD2; size: NA; J: TRBJ2-5; V: TRBV11-2; DNA: TGTGCCAGCAGCTCTTTCCTAGCGGGGTTCCAAGAGACCCAGTACTTC; CDR3: CASSSFLAGFQETQYF
D: NA; size: NA; J: TRBJ2-4; V: TRBV28; DNA: TGTGCCAGCAGGGACGGGAGTCCCAAAAACATTCAGTACTTC; CDR3: CASRDGSPKNIQYF
D: NA; size: NA; J: TRBJ1-4; V: TRBV10-3; DNA: TGTGCCATCAGTGATCTGAGAACTAATGAAAAACTGTTTTTT; CDR3: CAISDLRTNEKLFF
D: NA; size: once; J: TRBJ2-7; V: TRBV5-1; DNA: TGCGCCAGCAGCTTGGGGGCTTCCTACGAGCAGTACTTC; CDR3: CASSLGASYEQYF
D: NA; size: few; J: TRBJ1-6; V: TRBV10-1; DNA: TGCGCCAGCAGTGAACAGGACAGCCTCAAAGATAATTCACCCCTCCACTTT; CDR3: CASSEQDSLKDNSPLHF
D: TRBD1; size: NA; J: TRBJ2-1; V: TRBV7-3; DNA: TGTGCCAGTGGACAGGGGATCCGGAATGAGCAGTTCTTC; CDR3: CASGQGIRNEQFF
D: NA; size: NA; J: TRBJ1-2; V: TRBV18; DNA: TGTGCCAGCTCACCAAATGACATTAACTATGGCTACACCTTC; CDR3: CASSPNDINYGYTF
D: NA; size: NA; J: TRBJ2-3; V: TRBV24-1; DNA: TGTGCCACCAGTGATCGGCTAGGCACGGCTACGCAGTATTTT; CDR3: CATSDRLGTATQYF
D: NA; size: NA; J: TRBJ2-7; V: TRBV7-9; DNA: TGTGCCAGCAGCGTGGGGAGTTCCACCTTCTACGAGCAGTACTTC; CDR3: CASSVGSSTFYEQYF
D: TRBD2; size: NA; J: TRBJ2-7; V: TRBV5-6; DNA: TGTGCCAGCAGCTTGTATTTAGGAGCGGGAGCGGGCGAGCAGTACTTC; CDR3: CASSLYLGAGAGEQYF
D: TRBD1; size: NA; J: TRBJ2-3; V: TRBV29-1; DNA: TGCAGCGTTGACGGAGACAGGGAAGGGAGAGATACGCAGTATTTT; CDR3: CSVDGDREGRDTQYF
D: NA; size: NA; J: TRBJ1-2; V: TRBV4-2; DNA: TGTGCCAGCAGCCAAGATGTCACAGGGCTTAGCTATGGCTACACCTTC; CDR3: CASSQDVTGLSYGYTF
D: NA; size: NA; J: TRBJ1-2; V: TRBV28; DNA: TGTGCCAGCAGTTTACGGAACTATGGCTACACCTTC; CDR3: CASSLRNYGYTF
D: NA; size: NA; J: TRBJ1-1; V: TRBV13; DNA: TGTGCCAGCAGCTTCCCCCCGACAGGCCAAGGGAACACTGAAGCTTTCTTT; CDR3: CASSFPPTGQGNTEAFF
D: TRBD1; size: NA; J: TRBJ1-5; V: TRBV19; DNA: TGTGCCAGTAGAATCCACAGGGGTGATCAGCCCCAGCATTTT; CDR3: CASRIHRGDQPQHF
D: NA; size: NA; J: TRBJ1-2; V: TRBV2; DNA: TGTGCCAGCAGCGCGGGCTTCCTTGGCTACACCTTC; CDR3: CASSAGFLGYTF
D: TRBD1; size: NA; J: TRBJ2-5; V: TRBV14; DNA: TGTGCCAGCAGCCTTCGGACAGGGGGCCAAGAGACCCAGTACTTC; CDR3: CASSLRTGGQETQYF
D: TRBD1; size: NA; J: TRBJ2-1; V: TRBV18; DNA: TGTGCCAGCTCCCATAAGGGGACAGGGCCAGATGAGCAGTTCTTC; CDR3: CASSHKGTGPDEQFF
D: NA; size: NA; J: TRBJ2-1; V: TRBV5-6; DNA: TGCGCCAGCAGCTTCGGTTACAATGAGCAGTTCTTC; CDR3: CASSFGYNEQFF
D: TRBD1; size: NA; J: TRBJ1-1; V: TRBV28; DNA: TGTGCCAGCAGTTCACGACAGGGGGTTTGGGCTTTCTTT; CDR3: CASSSRQGVWAFF
D: NA; size: NA; J: TRBJ1-4; V: TRBV19; DNA: TGTGCCAGTACTTCCAGGGGAAAGGGTGAAAAACTGTTTTTT; CDR3: CASTSRGKGEKLFF
D: NA; size: NA; J: TRBJ1-2; V: TRBV4-1; DNA: TGCGCCAGCAGCCTGCCCCCGGCAGGTCGCCCATATGGCTACACCTTC; CDR3: CASSLPPAGRPYGYTF
D: NA; size: NA; J: TRBJ2-1; V: TRBV10-3; DNA: TGTGCCATCAGTGAGTCTTTCGGGCGGCGGGACAATGAGCAGTTCTTC; CDR3: CAISESFGRRDNEQFF
D: TRBD1; size: NA; J: TRBJ2-2; V: TRBV6-2/TRBV6-3; DNA: TGTGCCAGCAGCCGGGGACAGGTGAACACCGGGGAGCTGTTTTTT; CDR3: CASSRGQVNTGELFF
D: NA; size: NA; J: TRBJ2-1; V: TRBV10-3; DNA: TGTGCCATCAGTGACCGACTGAAGTCTACCTACAATGAGCAGTTCTTC; CDR3: CAISDRLKSTYNEQFF
D: TRBD1; size: NA; J: TRBJ1-2; V: TRBV27; DNA: TGTGCCAGCAGTTTTCGGCAGACAGGGAGCTATGGCTACACCTTC; CDR3: CASSFRQTGSYGYTF
D: TRBD1; size: once; J: TRBJ1-2; V: TRBV28; DNA: TGTGCCAGCAGCATTAGGGGGCACCGCAACGTTAACTATGGCTACACCTTC; CDR3: CASSIRGHRNVNYGYTF
D: TRBD1; size: NA; J: TRBJ1-6; V: TRBV6-2/TRBV6-3; DNA: TGTGCCAGCAGTAACACCGGGACAGGGATGGCCTATAATTCACCCCTCCACTTT; CDR3: CASSNTGTGMAYNSPLHF
D: NA; size: few; J: TRBJ2-5; V: TRBV7-2; DNA: TGTGCCAGCAGCTTACGGGGGTGGAGTAGCGACGGGCAAGAGACCCAGTACTTC; CDR3: CASSLRGWSSDGQETQYF
D: TRBD2; size: NA; J: TRBJ2-1; V: TRBV5-1; DNA: TGCGCCAGCAGCCTGGAGACTAGCGGGCCGTACAATGAGCAGTTCTTC; CDR3: CASSLETSGPYNEQFF
D: TRBD1; size: NA; J: TRBJ1-1; V: TRBV29-1; DNA: TGCAGCGTTGACCGGACAGGGTCGAACACTGAAGCTTTCTTT; CDR3: CSVDRTGSNTEAFF
D: TRBD2; size: NA; J: TRBJ2-7; V: TRBV2; DNA: TGTGCCAGCAGTACTAGCGGGGGATACGAGCAGTACTTC; CDR3: CASSTSGGYEQYF
D: TRBD1; size: NA; J: TRBJ2-5; V: TRBV10-2; DNA: TGCGCCAGCAGTGTACAGGGGGCGTATGCGGAGACCCAGTACTTC; CDR3: CASSVQGAYAETQYF
D: NA; size: NA; J: TRBJ2-2; V: TRBV19; DNA: TGTGCCAGTAGTATAGGACATTTTGGCGGGGAGCTGTTTTTT; CDR3: CASSIGHFGGELFF
D: NA; size: NA; J: TRBJ1-3; V: TRBV30; DNA: TGTGCCTGGAGTCATAGCTCTGGAAACACCATATATTTT; CDR3: CAWSHSSGNTIYF
D: NA; size: NA; J: TRBJ1-5; V: TRBV2; DNA: TGTGCCAGCAGTGAGACAGGATATCAGCCCCAGCATTTT; CDR3: CASSETGYQPQHF
D: NA; size: NA; J: TRBJ1-5; V: TRBV28; DNA: TGTGCCAGCAGTTGGGGGGGCCATAGCAATCAGCCCCAGCATTTT; CDR3: CASSWGGHSNQPQHF
D: TRBD1; size: once; J: TRBJ2-7; V: TRBV5-1; DNA: TGCGCCAGCAGCAACATTCAGGGGGCAAACGAGCAGTACTTC; CDR3: CASSNIQGANEQYF
D: NA; size: once; J: TRBJ2-5; V: TRBV3-1/TRBV3-2; DNA: TGTGCCAGCAGCCAAGATCGGCGGGCCCAGTACTTC; CDR3: CASSQDRRAQYF
D: TRBD1; size: NA; J: TRBJ2-7; V: TRBV30; DNA: TGTGCCTGGAGTGTATTAGGGGGCAGGTACGAGCAGTACTTC; CDR3: CAWSVLGGRYEQYF
D: TRBD2; size: NA; J: TRBJ2-7; V: TRBV30; DNA: TGTGCCTGGAGACTAGCGGGAGTTAAAGAGCAGTACTTC; CDR3: CAWRLAGVKEQYF
D: NA; size: NA; J: TRBJ1-1; V: TRBV7-9; DNA: TGTGCCAGCAGCCTACAGGCGAACACTGAAGCTTTCTTT; CDR3: CASSLQANTEAFF
D: NA; size: NA; J: TRBJ1-6; V: TRBV27; DNA: TGTGCCAGCAGTTTAACGCAGAAAAGAAATTCACCCCTCCACTTT; CDR3: CASSLTQKRNSPLHF
D: TRBD1; size: NA; J: TRBJ1-3; V: TRBV6-5; DNA: TGTGCCAGCAGTCCCACAGGGGGGACTGGAAACACCATATATTTT; CDR3: CASSPTGGTGNTIYF
D: TRBD2; size: NA; J: TRBJ2-5; V: TRBV19; DNA: TGTGCCAGTAGTCGAACCGGGACTAGCGGGAGGGCCTTACAAGAGACCCAGTACTTC; CDR3: CASSRTGTSGRALQETQYF
D: NA; size: NA; J: TRBJ2-7; V: TRBV5-1; DNA: TGCGCCAGCAGCGTGTCGGTTACCTCCTACGAGCAGTACTTC; CDR3: CASSVSVTSYEQYF
D: NA; size: NA; J: TRBJ1-5; V: TRBV27; DNA: TGTGCCAGCCGCCCGGCGGGAAATCAGCCCCAGCATTTT; CDR3: CASRPAGNQPQHF